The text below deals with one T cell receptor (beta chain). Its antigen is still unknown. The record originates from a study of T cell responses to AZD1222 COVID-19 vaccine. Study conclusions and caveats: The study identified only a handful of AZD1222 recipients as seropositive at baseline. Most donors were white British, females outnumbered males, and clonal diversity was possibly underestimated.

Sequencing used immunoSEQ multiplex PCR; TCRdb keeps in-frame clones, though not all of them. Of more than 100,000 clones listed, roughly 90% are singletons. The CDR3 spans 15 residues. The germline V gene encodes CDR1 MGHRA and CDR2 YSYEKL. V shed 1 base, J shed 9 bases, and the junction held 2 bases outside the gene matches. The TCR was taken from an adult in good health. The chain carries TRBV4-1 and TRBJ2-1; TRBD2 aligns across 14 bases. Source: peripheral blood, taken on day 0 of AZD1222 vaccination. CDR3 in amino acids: CASSQGLAGGPEQFF. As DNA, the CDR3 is TGCGCCAGCAGCCAAGGACTAGCGGGAGGGCCTGAGCAGTTCTTC.